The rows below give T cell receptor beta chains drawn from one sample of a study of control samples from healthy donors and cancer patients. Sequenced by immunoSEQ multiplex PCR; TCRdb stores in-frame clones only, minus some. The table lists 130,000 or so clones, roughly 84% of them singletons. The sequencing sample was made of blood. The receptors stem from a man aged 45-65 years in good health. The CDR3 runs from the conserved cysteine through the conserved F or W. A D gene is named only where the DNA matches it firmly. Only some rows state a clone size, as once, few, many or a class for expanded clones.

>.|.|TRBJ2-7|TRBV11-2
CASSLDPAGFSEQYF
TGTGCCAGCAGCTTAGATCCGGCAGGGTTTTCCGAGCAGTACTTC
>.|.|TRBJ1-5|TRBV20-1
CSARNGQPQHF
TGCAGTGCTAGAAATGGGCAGCCCCAGCATTTT
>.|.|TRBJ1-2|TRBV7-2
CASRRGQSPVYGYTF
TGTGCCAGCAGACGCGGACAATCCCCAGTCTATGGCTACACCTTC
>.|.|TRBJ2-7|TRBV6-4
CASSDSKGGEHYEQYF
TGTGCCAGCAGTGACTCGAAAGGGGGGGAGCACTACGAGCAGTACTTC
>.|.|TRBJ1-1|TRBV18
CASSPIQNTEAFF
TGTGCCAGCTCACCAATCCAAAACACTGAAGCTTTCTTT
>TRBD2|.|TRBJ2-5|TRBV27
CASSSSLAGVETQYF
TGTGCCAGCAGTTCTTCACTAGCGGGGGTAGAGACCCAGTACTTC
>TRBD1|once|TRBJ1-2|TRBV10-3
CAISESMRTGSSVSGYTF
TGTGCCATCAGTGAGTCGATGAGGACAGGGTCCTCCGTGAGTGGCTACACCTTC
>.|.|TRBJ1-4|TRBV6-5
CASSYGNSNEKLFF
TGTGCCAGCAGTTACGGGAATTCTAATGAAAAACTGTTTTTT
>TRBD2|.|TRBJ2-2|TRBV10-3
CAISPGLATGTGELFF
TGTGCCATCAGTCCGGGACTAGCTACGGGTACCGGGGAGCTGTTTTTT
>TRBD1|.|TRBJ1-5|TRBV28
CASLHRTGGFNQPQHF
TGTGCCAGCCTCCACCGGACAGGGGGCTTCAATCAGCCCCAGCATTTT
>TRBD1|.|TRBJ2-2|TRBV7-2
CASQQGAPTGELFF
TGTGCCAGCCAACAGGGGGCACCCACCGGGGAGCTGTTTTTT
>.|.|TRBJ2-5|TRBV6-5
CASSYSEGLLYF
TGTGCCAGCAGTTACTCGGAAGGGTTGTTGTACTTC
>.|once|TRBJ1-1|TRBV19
CASSIGQMNTEAFF
TGTGCCAGTAGTATAGGCCAGATGAACACTGAAGCTTTCTTT
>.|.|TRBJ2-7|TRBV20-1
CSASSGGSLYEQYF
TGCAGTGCTAGTTCCGGGGGTTCTCTCTACGAGCAGTACTTC
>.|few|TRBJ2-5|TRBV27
CASSFHGVQETQYF
TGTGCCAGCAGTTTCCATGGAGTCCAAGAGACCCAGTACTTC
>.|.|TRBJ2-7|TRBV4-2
CASSHNTRNYEQYF
TGTGCCAGCAGCCACAACACTAGGAACTACGAGCAGTACTTC
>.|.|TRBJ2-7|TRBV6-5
CASSWGESSYEQYF
TGTGCCAGCAGTTGGGGTGAAAGCTCCTACGAGCAGTACTTC
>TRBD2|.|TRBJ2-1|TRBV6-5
CASSSGRGGATEQFF
TGTGCCAGCAGTTCCGGGCGCGGGGGGGCCACAGAGCAGTTCTTC